This entry is about one TCR beta chain. Its antigen remains unidentified. One base away there is no much larger clone; base qualities are not given. The data were obtained in a study of cytomegalovirus exposure and HLA in healthy donors (TCRdb year 2017). As for the study more broadly: An earlier analysis of fewer than 750 of the donors reported 276 Gb of sequence data and approximately 120 million unique TCR beta sequences obtained from about 180 million T cells. An early release covering some 640 HLA-typed donors comprised about 300 gigabases of sequencing data and 65 million to 100 million unique TCR sequences. Of the roughly 390 genotyped donors, 81% were placed in the genetic ancestry cluster associated with self-reported Caucasian donors. The study aimed to test whether cataloging public T cell receptors could reveal signatures of past pathogen exposure. The T cell repertoires of several hundred subjects were profiled by immunosequencing and related to cytomegalovirus serostatus. Along with the 666-subject first cohort, a separate validation cohort of 120 different subjects was used. High-throughput TCR immunosequencing, statistical association of individual TCRs with disease status, and machine learning were combined to predict cytomegalovirus infection status. In a later analysis, previously published TCR beta repertoires from 670 or so donors were re-analyzed and high-resolution HLA genotyping was added so that TCR occurrence patterns could be studied. The later analysis used no new phenotypic data to find candidate immune exposures, relying instead on TCR beta sequences and their occurrence across donors. An earlier analysis of 587 of the donors used high-throughput TCR beta sequencing to judge whether each TCR beta V gene segment behaved as functional or pseudogenic. Donor age, sex, ethnicity and CMV serostatus were collected together with the repertoire data. Genome-wide SNP genotypes for about 55% of the roughly 670 donors were used in a later genetic analysis, which treated that subset as a discovery cohort. All discovery cohort repertoires had been generated on a single sequencing platform. HLA typing included class I and class II loci at four-digit resolution. Typing coverage varied by locus: roughly 620-640 donors for A, B, C, DRB1 and DQB1; approximately 500 for DQA1; about 570 for DPA1; roughly 470 for DPB1. Roughly 5 DR-DQ haplotypes were handled as single units for association and clustering because linkage in the cohort was strong. Across some 400 genotyped donors of the cohort, an average of about 200,000 unique TCR beta nucleotide sequences per donor were sequenced, and 15% to 20% of those sequences were non-productive.

The library was generated by the immunoSEQ multiplex PCR assay. For the multiplex PCR, a mixture combining 60 forward primers for TCR Vbeta segments and 13 reverse primers for TCR Jbeta segments was used. Amplification of the CDR3 region of rearranged TCR beta genes was performed with a multiplex PCR assay on genomic DNA. Amplified TCR beta libraries were sequenced as 87-base-pair reads on the Illumina HiSeq System. Concerning the study's data processing: A later analysis counted approximately 74 million unique TCR beta chains across the 670 or so repertoires, and around 9.9 million of these chains were shared by at least two donors. To remove PCR and sequencing errors, raw reads were error-corrected and collapsed into unique sequences using a nearest-neighbor algorithm that merged closely related sequences. Alignment of CDR3 sequences to IMGT reference sequences was used to assign V, D and J gene segments. For a sequence to be retained, a match of at least six nucleotides was required to both a V gene segment and a J gene segment. A rearrangement was called productive if the CDR3 had no stop codons and remained in frame with V and J, and every other rearrangement was called non-productive. CDR3 was defined by IMGT convention, running from the second conserved V-encoded cysteine to the conserved J-encoded phenylalanine. The earlier analysis of about 610 of the donors excluded sequences that lacked an unambiguous match to a single V gene segment. An earlier analysis of a few hundred of the donors called V segments functional above 56.7% productive rearrangements and segregating when the between-donor standard deviation exceeded 5%. A statistical classification framework was built to diagnose cytomegalovirus status from the catalog of TCR beta chain sequences. V and J gene assignment, in a later analysis, came from comparing TCR nucleotide sequences with IMGT/GENE-DB human TR gene sequences. Using the TCRdist pipeline, a later analysis assigned CDR3 sequences along with most-parsimonious VDJ recombination scenarios. In a later analysis, each TCR beta chain was defined by its CDR3 amino acid sequence together with its V-gene family, and reads lacking a unique V-gene family were excluded. A later analysis removed 592 highly shared, low-generation-probability nucleotide sequences to deal with suspected cross-contamination and a sequencing artifact. In a later analysis, a clonal expansion index was calculated for each public chain from normalized within-repertoire ranks of inferred template counts. Generation probabilities in a later analysis came from a VDJ recombination model fitted to out-of-frame rearrangements, and those results were checked against IGoR. Hypergeometric tests were used in a later analysis to score TCR-TCR, TCR-HLA and TCR-CMV co-occurrence, with a repertoire-size bias correction applied to the TCR pairs. A later analysis estimated false discovery rates by permuting HLA or CMV assignments 20 times. In a later analysis, co-occurring TCRs were grouped with DBSCAN, and TCRdist sequence similarity was added when clustering was performed within HLA-allele-positive subsets. Repertoires with fewer than 30,000 or more than 120,000 public chains were left out of co-occurrence clustering, as were a handful of repertoires with anomalous nucleotide sharing. Entries here come from immuneACCESS through TCRdb and include only in-frame sequences with V and J called. Some clones fail to appear in such tables; in the studies checked, an unresolved V gene covers under half of the shortfall, and the cause of the remainder is unknown. D and trimming were read from the DNA, whereas the V and J calls and clone size are those reported in that table. This sample holds approximately 190,000 clones; approximately 79% were observed only once. Of the sample, about 5.7% is held by the ten largest clones.

Overall study outcomes, separate from this receptor: When HLA alleles, especially DR and DQ, strongly co-occurred, TCR associations were difficult to assign to individual alleles. A further reported finding was that TCR beta sequences accurately predicted the HLA-A and HLA-B alleles for most subjects in the first cohort. Because HLA typing was unavailable for some donors at each locus, only the typed subset was used in association tests. Some IMGT-functional V segments, including TRBV6-2 and TRBV6-3, could not be distinguished by the 87-base-pair reads and were therefore excluded. Sequencing depth was assumed to be roughly uniform across donors in the presence/absence analyses, though that assumption may not hold. An earlier analysis of around 540 of the donors showed that most TCR beta V segments appeared in productive rearrangements either about 87% or about 30% of the time, which broadly matched IMGT annotations. Immune exposure information for the cohort was limited to CMV serostatus. Over 15 rarely observed V segments, including chromosome 9 orphons, were excluded from the earlier analysis of just under 600 of the donors because counts were too low. According to a later analysis, parvovirus B19, influenza, CMV and Epstein-Barr virus appeared linked to several top co-occurrence clusters. Three of the identified cytomegalovirus-associated TCR beta chains were confirmed in vitro to be specific for cytomegalovirus antigens. In a later analysis, the rate of TCR association differed among HLA loci, with DRB1 alleles having the most associated TCRs and HLA-C alleles having the fewest. Across donors, most TCR sequences were observed very rarely, whereas some public TCRs were present in many individuals. The authors suggested that the approach could potentially be extended to other disease states and immunological phenotypes. At a false discovery rate of 0.05, a later analysis linked 16,000 or so TCR beta sequences to specific HLA alleles. Cytomegalovirus status was reported to be diagnosed by the classifier with high specificity and sensitivity in both the original and validation cohorts. In a later genetic analysis, fewer N-insertions in productive TCRs were reported among donors in an Asian-associated ancestry cluster than the approximately 670-donor mean. An association between a missense DCLRE1C variant and V-gene and J-gene trimming of TCR beta chains was found in a later genetic analysis and replicated in an independent cohort. A total of 164 TCR beta chains were listed by the study as associated with cytomegalovirus. In a later analysis, most CMV-associated TCR beta chains were found to appear HLA-restricted, with HLA associations seemingly driven largely by CMV exposure. The sequencing pipeline was judged likely to have produced a cluster of highly shared sequence variants as a technical artifact. A later analysis found that HLA-associated TCR beta chains were more clonally expanded and had lower generation probabilities than equally common non-associated chains. The cohort was sequenced for TCR beta chains only, and without alpha or paired-chain data the features that could be detected were limited. Correlated functional status among segregating V segments might be attributable to linkage disequilibrium, but an unknown experimental factor could not be ruled out.

CDR1 and CDR2 (SGHRS, YFSETQ) derive from the germline V gene. Taken from cysteine to phenylalanine, the CDR3 has 17 residues. This entry keeps only the CDR3 DNA: 51 bases, framed from base 1. The trim is 1 base for V and 3 bases for J, with a gap of 19 bases between the germline ends. The cohort was made up of 650 to 700 healthy bone marrow donors. At the time of sampling, all cohort members were nominally healthy, though unrecorded immune exposures were likely present. The donor tested CMV seropositive, placing the donor among the 290 or so seropositive members of the cohort. A peripheral blood sample was collected from each donor, and TCR beta sequencing was performed on peripheral blood mononuclear cells. The Qiagen DNeasy Blood Extraction Kit was used to extract genomic DNA from the blood cell samples.

Sequencing input: PBMCs. The receptor was isolated from a middle-aged man in good health and CMV-seropositive. The chain couples TRBV5-1 to TRBJ2-5; the D gene is possibly TRBD2, with 6 bases matching. CDR3 reads: CASSLNGLASTKETQYF. The DNA sequence is TGCGCCAGCAGCTTGAATGGTCTAGCGTCAACTAAAGAGACCCAGTACTTC.